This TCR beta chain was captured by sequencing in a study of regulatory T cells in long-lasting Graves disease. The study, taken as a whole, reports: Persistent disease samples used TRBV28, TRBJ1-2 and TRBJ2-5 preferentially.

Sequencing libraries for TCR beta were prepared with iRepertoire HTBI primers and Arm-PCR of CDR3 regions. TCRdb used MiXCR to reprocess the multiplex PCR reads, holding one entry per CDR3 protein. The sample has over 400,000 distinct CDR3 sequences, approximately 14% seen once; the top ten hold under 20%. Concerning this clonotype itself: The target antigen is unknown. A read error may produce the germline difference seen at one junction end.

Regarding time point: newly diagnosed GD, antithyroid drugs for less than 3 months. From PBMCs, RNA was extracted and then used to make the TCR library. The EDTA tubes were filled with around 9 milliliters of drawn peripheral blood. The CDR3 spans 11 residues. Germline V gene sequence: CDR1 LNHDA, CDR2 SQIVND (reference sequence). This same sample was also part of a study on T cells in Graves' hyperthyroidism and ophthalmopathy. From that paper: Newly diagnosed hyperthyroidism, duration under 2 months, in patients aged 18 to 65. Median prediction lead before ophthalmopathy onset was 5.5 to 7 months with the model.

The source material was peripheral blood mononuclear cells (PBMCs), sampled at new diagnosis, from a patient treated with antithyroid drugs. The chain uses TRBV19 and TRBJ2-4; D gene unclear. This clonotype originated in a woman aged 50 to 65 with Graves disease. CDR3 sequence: CAGSRRDIQYF. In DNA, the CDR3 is TGTGCCGGTAGTAGACGGGACATTCAGTACTTC.